Each of the 3 T cell receptor beta chains below was sequenced from the same sample in a study of cytomegalovirus exposure and HLA in healthy donors. PCR primers comprised 60 Vbeta and 13 Jbeta primers. The data were produced by immunoSEQ multiplex PCR, yet TCRdb's version contains in-frame clones alone and is incomplete. The table records 140,000 to 150,000 clones, more than 70% of them present only once. Sequenced sample: PBMCs. These receptor sequences come from a woman between 35 and 50 years old in good health and CMV-seronegative.

This clone has more than one count but fewer than ten. The CDR3 loop reads CASSLAGIHGYTF. DNA of the CDR3: TGTGCCAGCAGCTTAGCGGGGATCCATGGCTACACCTTC. The genes are TRBV5-6 and TRBJ1-2, with no clear D. This CDR3 comprises 13 residues. Germline V gives CDR1 SGHDT, CDR2 YYEEEE. Between the trimmed V and J ends, which lost 2 bases and 6 bases, there was a span of 11 bases. The full variable domain, in which reference TRBV5-6 and TRBJ1-2 provide the parts outside the CDR3, is DAGVTQSPTHLIKTRGQQVTLRCSPKSGHDTVSWYQQALGQGPQFIFQYYEEEERQRGNFPDRFSGHQFPNYSSELNVNALLLGDSALYLCASSLAGIHGYTFGSGTRLTVV.

This chain joins TRBV5-6 and TRBJ2-1, with 9 bases aligning to TRBD2. V trimming: 4 bases; J trimming: 4 bases; junction bases outside the gene matches: 6. CDR1 is SGHDT, CDR2 YYEEEE, per germline. The CDR3 totals 15 residues. The CDR3, as DNA: TGTGCCAGCAGCGTAGCGGGGGCGGGTTACAATGAGCAGTTCTTC. This codes for CASSVAGAGYNEQFF.

CDR3 sequence reads: CASTSARIPHTEAFF. DNA for the CDR3: TGTGCCAGCACCTCGGCGCGGATACCCCACACTGAAGCTTTCTTT. The chain uses TRBV28 and TRBJ1-1; D is unresolved. The CDR3 consists of 15 residues. With 7 bases removed from V and 3 bases from J, the gap between germline ends came to 18 bases. In germline, CDR1 is MDHEN, CDR2 SYDVKM.